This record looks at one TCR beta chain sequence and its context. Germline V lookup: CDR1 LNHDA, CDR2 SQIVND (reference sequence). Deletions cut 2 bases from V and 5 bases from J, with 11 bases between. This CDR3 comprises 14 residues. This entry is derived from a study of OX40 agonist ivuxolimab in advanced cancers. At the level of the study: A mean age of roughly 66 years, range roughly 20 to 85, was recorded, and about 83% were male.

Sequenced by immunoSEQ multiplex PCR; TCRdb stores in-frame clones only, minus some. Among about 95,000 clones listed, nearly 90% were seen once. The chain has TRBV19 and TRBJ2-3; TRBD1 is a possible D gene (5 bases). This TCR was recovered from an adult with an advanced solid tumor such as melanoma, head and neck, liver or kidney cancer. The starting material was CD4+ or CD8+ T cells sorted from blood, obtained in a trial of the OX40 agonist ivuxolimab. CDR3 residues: CASSINLQGDTQYF. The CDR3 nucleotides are TGTGCCAGTAGTATAAACCTGCAGGGAGATACGCAGTATTTT.